This note documents a single T cell receptor beta chain sequence. The data were obtained in a study of blood T cell repertoires in COVID-19. Looking at the study overall: Samples taken during acute and convalescent COVID-19 were collected in the United States, Italy and Spain. Sources were T cells, B-cell-depleted T cells, or PBMCs; the material itself was cDNA or gDNA.

V shed 6 bases and J 4 bases; nucleotides not matched to a gene: 6. This CDR3 spans 14 amino acids. Germline loops: CDR1 MNHEY, CDR2 SVGAGI. In the study's own analysis: From reference gene primer amplification, estimates of nucleated cell counts were derived. Libraries were prepared by immunoSEQ multiplex PCR; TCRdb keeps only in-frame clonotypes and omits some of them. The V and J calls and clone size come from that table; D and trimming were worked out from the DNA. The sample yields some 97,000 clones, approximately 90% seen once. Sequencing was done on a sample of peripheral blood. This clonotype was sampled from a man aged 50 to 59 with acute or convalescent COVID-19. This rearrangement joins TRBV6-5 to TRBJ2-7, with 10 bases fitting TRBD1. CDR3 sequence reads: CASRSGTGVYEQYF. As DNA, the CDR3 is TGTGCCAGCAGGTCCGGGACAGGGGTATACGAGCAGTACTTC.